A selection of T cell receptor beta chains follows, all from one sample in a study of control samples from healthy donors and cancer patients. This table comes from immunoSEQ multiplex PCR, and its TCRdb copy is limited to in-frame clones, with some not included. The top ten hold roughly 3.2% of the sample, which has around 130,000 clones, more than 70% seen once. Sequencing used blood. The receptors originated from a man between 45 and 60 years old in good health. CDR3s include the opening cysteine and the closing phenylalanine or tryptophan. D genes are given only for firm matches. Not every row has a clone size; where given, it reads once, few, many or a size class.

cdr3_nt cdr3_aa d_call j_call v_call clone_size
TGTGCCAGCAGCCACGGGGTAGTGACCGGGGAGCTGTTTTTT CASSHGVVTGELFF - TRBJ2-2 TRBV14 -
TGCAGTGCTAGTGTCGGACTAGCGGGGGGGCAAGGTGAGCAGTTCTTC CSASVGLAGGQGEQFF TRBD2 TRBJ2-1 TRBV20-1 -
TGTGCCAGCAGTGCGGGGGGCTGGTCTGGAAACACCATATATTTT CASSAGGWSGNTIYF - TRBJ1-3 TRBV2 -
TGTGCCAGCAGTTTGGTACCGTTCTCCTATAATTCACCCCTCCACTTT CASSLVPFSYNSPLHF - TRBJ1-6 TRBV27 -
TGTGCCAGTAGTAACCGACAGGGTCGAACTGAAGCTTTCTTT CASSNRQGRTEAFF TRBD1 TRBJ1-1 TRBV19 -
TGTGCCAGCAGCGTAGCAAGCGATTCCTACGAGCAGTACTTC CASSVASDSYEQYF - TRBJ2-7 TRBV9 -
TGTGCCAGCTCACCGGTGGGCGGAACCTACGAGCAGTACTTC CASSPVGGTYEQYF - TRBJ2-7 TRBV18 -
TGTGCCAGCAGCTTATACCCAGAGACCCAGTACTTC CASSLYPETQYF - TRBJ2-5 TRBV11-2 few
TGTGCCAGCAGCTTAGGGTCGGGGGGCCGTTCACCCGGGGAGCTGTTTTTT CASSLGSGGRSPGELFF - TRBJ2-2 TRBV7-2 -
TGTGCCTGGAATGACAGCCCGACTGATCAGCCCCAGCATTTT CAWNDSPTDQPQHF - TRBJ1-5 TRBV30 -
TGTGCCAGCTCACGACCTCTAGAATACAATGAGCAGTTCTTC CASSRPLEYNEQFF - TRBJ2-1 TRBV18 -
TGTGCCAGCAGCCAAGTTGGTGGCAGGAGATCCTCTGGGGCCAACGTCCTGACTTTC CASSQVGGRRSSGANVLTF - TRBJ2-6 TRBV14 -
TGTGCCAGCAGCGTAGCAGGATCTGAAGCTTTCTTT CASSVAGSEAFF - TRBJ1-1 TRBV9 -
TGTGCCAGCAGCTCTCCGTTAGCGGGGGGGCGATCCGGGGAGCTGTTTTTT CASSSPLAGGRSGELFF TRBD2 TRBJ2-2 TRBV11-3 -
TGTGTCAATGGGGCAGAGCCGTATTCACCCCTCCACTTT CVNGAEPYSPLHF - TRBJ1-6 TRBV2 -
TGTGCCAGCAGCCGAAGGGGGCTTTCGTTAAGGCCCTACGAGCAGTACTTC CASSRRGLSLRPYEQYF TRBD1 TRBJ2-7 TRBV28 -
TGTGCCAGCAGTTTAAGTGTGGCAGGGGGTACTGAAGCTTTCTTT CASSLSVAGGTEAFF TRBD1 TRBJ1-1 TRBV27 -
TGTGCCAGCTCACCACCTGGGGGTTCCGGGGAGCTGTTTTTT CASSPPGGSGELFF - TRBJ2-2 TRBV18 -
TGTGCCAGCAGCGTAGACCCGGGGACGGGTAGCTATGGCTACACCTTC CASSVDPGTGSYGYTF - TRBJ1-2 TRBV9 -
TGTGCCAGCAGCGGGGCCGGATCTGGAAACACCATATATTTT CASSGAGSGNTIYF - TRBJ1-3 TRBV7-2 -
TGTGCCAGCAGTGGAGTGGGTCTTGGGGCCAACGTCCTGACTTTC CASSGVGLGANVLTF - TRBJ2-6 TRBV2 -
TGTGCCTGGAGTGTCCAAGAAAAACTGTTTTTT CAWSVQEKLFF - TRBJ1-4 TRBV30 -
TGTGCCAGCAGCCAAGAAGAAGGTCAAGCCGTATATGGCTACACCTTC CASSQEEGQAVYGYTF - TRBJ1-2 TRBV4-2 -
TGCGCCAGCAGCCAAACGGACAGGACGAACACCGGGGAGCTGTTTTTT CASSQTDRTNTGELFF TRBD1 TRBJ2-2 TRBV4-1 -
TGCAGCGTTGAAACAGGGGTAGGATATGAGCAGTACTTC CSVETGVGYEQYF TRBD1 TRBJ2-7 TRBV29-1 -
TGTGCCAGCAGCCCCCCATCACTGAACACTGAAGCTTTCTTT CASSPPSLNTEAFF - TRBJ1-1 TRBV7-8 -
TGTGCCACCAGTGGTAGGGCCGGCTATGGCTACACCTTC CATSGRAGYGYTF - TRBJ1-2 TRBV24-1 -
TGTGCCAGCAGCTCGTTAGCGGGGACAGATACGCAGTATTTT CASSSLAGTDTQYF TRBD2 TRBJ2-3 TRBV5-6 -
TGTGCCAGCAGCTTAAGCAGAAATCAGCCCCAGCATTTT CASSLSRNQPQHF - TRBJ1-5 TRBV7-3 few
TGTGCCAGCAGCTCCCCCCAGGGGTATAGGTACGAGCAGTACTTC CASSSPQGYRYEQYF - TRBJ2-7 TRBV27 -
TGTGCCAGCAGGGGGGGGAGCTCCTACAATGAGCAGTTCTTC CASRGGSSYNEQFF TRBD2 TRBJ2-1 TRBV11-3 few
TGCGCCAGCAGCTTGAGTCAGGAAACCTACGAGCAGTACTTC CASSLSQETYEQYF - TRBJ2-7 TRBV5-1 -
TGTGCCAGCAGTCCTAGCGGGGGAGTTTACAATGAGCAGTTCTTC CASSPSGGVYNEQFF TRBD2 TRBJ2-1 TRBV9 -
TGCGCCAGCAGCCCGAATTCGGGCTTTAATGAAAAACTGTTTTTT CASSPNSGFNEKLFF - TRBJ1-4 TRBV5-1 -
TGTGCCAGCAGTTTAGCTTGGCAGGGAGAGACCCAGTACTTC CASSLAWQGETQYF - TRBJ2-5 TRBV28 -
TGTGCCAGCAGTGAAGCGTTAGGCGGGGGATGGGAGACCCAGTACTTC CASSEALGGGWETQYF TRBD2 TRBJ2-5 TRBV6-1 -
TGTGCCAGCAGTGGGAGCGGGTACCAAGAGACCCAGTACTTC CASSGSGYQETQYF - TRBJ2-5 TRBV28 -
TGTGCCAGCAGCCGGACAGAAAATACTGAAGCTTTCTTT CASSRTENTEAFF - TRBJ1-1 TRBV7-8 few
TGTGCCAGCAGGGCGAGGAGGTCCTATAATTCACCCCTCCACTTT CASRARRSYNSPLHF - TRBJ1-6 TRBV28 -
TGTGCCAGCAGCTCCAGGACTGGCGAGCAGTACTTC CASSSRTGEQYF - TRBJ2-7 TRBV11-2 -
TGTGCCAGCAGCTTAGACGGTCTGGGGGGCGAGCAGTACTTC CASSLDGLGGEQYF - TRBJ2-7 TRBV11-2 -
TGTGCCAGCAGCCTCCACTTAGGGGATAATTCACCCCTCCACTTT CASSLHLGDNSPLHF - TRBJ1-6 TRBV7-9 -
TGTGCCAGCAGTGAAGGAACTTATAATTCACCCCTCCACTTT CASSEGTYNSPLHF - TRBJ1-6 TRBV28 once
TGTGCCAGCAGCCCGACAACTAGCGGGGTTTTTCAAGAGACCCAGTACTTC CASSPTTSGVFQETQYF TRBD2 TRBJ2-5 TRBV7-2 -
TGTGCCAGCAGCCGGGACAGGGGACGTCAGCCCCAGCATTTT CASSRDRGRQPQHF TRBD1 TRBJ1-5 TRBV3-1/TRBV3-2 -
TGTGCCAGCAGCCGTGAGGGCTCTGGAAACACCATATATTTT CASSREGSGNTIYF - TRBJ1-3 TRBV3-1/TRBV3-2 -
TGTGCCAGCAGACCGAGGAGCGGGGGGGCCTTCAGTCAGTACTTC CASRPRSGGAFSQYF TRBD2 TRBJ2-4 TRBV2 -
TGTGCCAGCAGCCAACAAGGGTATAGCAATCAGCCCCAGCATTTT CASSQQGYSNQPQHF - TRBJ1-5 TRBV5-8 -
TGTGCCTGGAGTGTAAATTCGGCAGGGAGGAGTAATTCACCCCTCCACTTT CAWSVNSAGRSNSPLHF - TRBJ1-6 TRBV30 -
TGTGCCAGCAGCCAAGGGTGGGCAGGCGAGCAGTACTTC CASSQGWAGEQYF - TRBJ2-7 TRBV6-5 -
TGTGCCTGGAGTACGAAAATCTATGGCTACACCTTC CAWSTKIYGYTF - TRBJ1-2 TRBV30 -
TGTGCCAGTAGTATTACGGCAGTGAGCACTGAAGCTTTCTTT CASSITAVSTEAFF - TRBJ1-1 TRBV19 -
TGCGCCAGCAGCCAAGTTGAAGGGGCAAACAATTCACCCCTCCACTTT CASSQVEGANNSPLHF - TRBJ1-6 TRBV4-1 -
TGTGCCACCAGCAGAGTATCCGGGGCGGGAGAGACCCAGTACTTC CATSRVSGAGETQYF - TRBJ2-5 TRBV15 -
TGTGCCAGCAGTTTGGGGGGGGTGAGCACAGATACGCAGTATTTT CASSLGGVSTDTQYF TRBD2 TRBJ2-3 TRBV28 -